The T cell receptor beta chain under discussion was sequenced for a study of blood T cell repertoires in COVID-19. Study in general: Whether acute or convalescent, the COVID-19 samples came from the United States, Italy and Spain. The analysed material was cDNA or gDNA that came from T cells, B-cell-depleted T cells, or PBMCs.

This clone occurred once. Authors' processing steps: Amplification of reference gene primers was used by the study to estimate nucleated cell counts. This table comes from immunoSEQ multiplex PCR, and its TCRdb copy is limited to in-frame clones, with some not included. V and J calls plus clone size are reproduced from that table; the DNA served to infer D and trimming. The data show around 50,000 clones, about four fifths seen once. During active infection, Seattle patients enrolled and were then monitored through disease. This receptor was identified in a man older than 75 with COVID-19, enrolled during active disease. The sample comprised peripheral blood.

The CDR3, as DNA: TGTGCCACCCGGGACAGGTTGCGCTCTGGAAACACCATATATTTT. Translated, it gives CATRDRLRSGNTIYF. This chain connects TRBV19 to TRBJ1-3; 8 nucleotides match TRBD1. The CDR3 contains 15 residues. CDR1 and CDR2 from the germline V gene are LNHDA and SQIVND (reference sequence). V trimming: 10 bases; J trimming: 0 bases; junction bases outside the gene matches: 8.